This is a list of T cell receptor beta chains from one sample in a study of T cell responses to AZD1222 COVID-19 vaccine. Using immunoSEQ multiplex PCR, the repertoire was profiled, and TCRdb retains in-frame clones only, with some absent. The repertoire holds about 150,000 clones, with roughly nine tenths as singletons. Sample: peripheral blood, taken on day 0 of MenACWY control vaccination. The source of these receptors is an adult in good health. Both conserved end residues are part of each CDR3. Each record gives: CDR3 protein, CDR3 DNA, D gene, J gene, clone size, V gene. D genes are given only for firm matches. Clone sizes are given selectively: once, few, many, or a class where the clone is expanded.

CDR3: CSVSGGSAGELFF
DNA: TGCAGCGTTTCTGGGGGCAGTGCCGGGGAGCTGTTTTTT
D: -
J: TRBJ2-2
size: -
V: TRBV29-1

CDR3: CASSLDVWDQPQHF
DNA: TGTGCCAGCAGCTTAGATGTCTGGGATCAGCCCCAGCATTTT
D: -
J: TRBJ1-5
size: -
V: TRBV7-9

CDR3: CASSSSSGGAVAETQYF
DNA: TGCGCCAGCAGCTCCTCTAGCGGGGGGGCCGTGGCGGAGACCCAGTACTTC
D: TRBD2
J: TRBJ2-5
size: -
V: TRBV5-1

CDR3: CASRGSGANVLTF
DNA: TGCGCCAGCAGGGGGAGCGGGGCCAACGTCCTGACTTTC
D: -
J: TRBJ2-6
size: once
V: TRBV4-1

CDR3: CASSHPGLGYIQYF
DNA: TGTGCCAGCAGTCATCCGGGACTCGGGTACATTCAGTACTTC
D: -
J: TRBJ2-4
size: -
V: TRBV7-9

CDR3: CASSRGRGNTEAFF
DNA: TGTGCCAGCTCTCGGGGACGGGGGAACACTGAAGCTTTCTTT
D: -
J: TRBJ1-1
size: once
V: TRBV18

CDR3: CASSLEASGSPKAKNIQYF
DNA: TGCGCCAGCAGCTTGGAGGCTAGCGGTAGTCCAAAAGCCAAAAACATTCAGTACTTC
D: TRBD2
J: TRBJ2-4
size: -
V: TRBV5-1

CDR3: CASSFDGVQPQHF
DNA: TGCGCCAGCAGCTTCGACGGAGTTCAGCCCCAGCATTTT
D: -
J: TRBJ1-5
size: -
V: TRBV5-1

CDR3: CASSTTGSQPQHF
DNA: TGTGCCAGTAGTACTACAGGGTCACAGCCCCAGCATTTT
D: -
J: TRBJ1-5
size: -
V: TRBV19

CDR3: CASSLRGGDGYTF
DNA: TGTGCCAGCAGTTTAAGAGGGGGTGATGGCTACACCTTC
D: -
J: TRBJ1-2
size: -
V: TRBV27

CDR3: CASSLVAASNQPQHF
DNA: TGTGCCAGCAGCTTGGTGGCAGCTAGCAATCAGCCCCAGCATTTT
D: -
J: TRBJ1-5
size: -
V: TRBV5-5

CDR3: CASSPEGLAGEGYNEQFF
DNA: TGCGCCAGCAGCCCCGAGGGACTAGCGGGGGAAGGCTACAATGAGCAGTTCTTC
D: TRBD2
J: TRBJ2-1
size: -
V: TRBV5-1

CDR3: CSVASAGYWEGYTF
DNA: TGCAGCGTTGCCTCGGCAGGATATTGGGAGGGCTACACCTTC
D: -
J: TRBJ1-2
size: few
V: TRBV29-1

CDR3: CASSPGLAGTLGEQYF
DNA: TGTGCCAGCTCACCGGGACTAGCGGGTACTCTGGGCGAGCAGTACTTC
D: TRBD2
J: TRBJ2-7
size: -
V: TRBV18

CDR3: CATREVGAGTGELFF
DNA: TGTGCCACCCGGGAGGTGGGAGCTGGCACCGGGGAGCTGTTTTTT
D: TRBD2
J: TRBJ2-2
size: -
V: TRBV18

CDR3: CASSRADWEARYTF
DNA: TGTGCCAGCAGCCGAGCCGACTGGGAAGCACGCTACACCTTC
D: -
J: TRBJ1-2
size: -
V: TRBV3-1/TRBV3-2

CDR3: CASAKGGANTGELFF
DNA: TGTGCCTCAGCAAAGGGGGGCGCGAACACCGGGGAGCTGTTTTTT
D: -
J: TRBJ2-2
size: few
V: TRBV28

CDR3: CASSAQGWTEAFF
DNA: TGCGCCAGCAGTGCCCAGGGTTGGACTGAAGCTTTCTTT
D: -
J: TRBJ1-1
size: -
V: TRBV10-2

CDR3: CASSLAGGRETQYF
DNA: TGTGCCAGCAGCTTGGCCGGGGGTCGGGAGACCCAGTACTTC
D: -
J: TRBJ2-5
size: -
V: TRBV5-4

CDR3: CASSFLGSLASNEQFF
DNA: TGCGCCAGCAGCTTTTTAGGATCCCTAGCCTCTAATGAGCAGTTCTTC
D: -
J: TRBJ2-1
size: -
V: TRBV5-1

CDR3: CASSQGMNTEAFF
DNA: TGTGCCAGCAGCCAAGGCATGAACACTGAAGCTTTCTTT
D: -
J: TRBJ1-1
size: -
V: TRBV14

CDR3: CATSDGIQGQYNQPQHF
DNA: TGTGCCACCAGTGATGGGATTCAGGGACAATATAATCAGCCCCAGCATTTT
D: -
J: TRBJ1-5
size: -
V: TRBV24-1

CDR3: CATSRDKAGNTIYF
DNA: TGTGCCACCAGCAGAGATAAGGCTGGAAACACCATATATTTT
D: -
J: TRBJ1-3
size: once
V: TRBV15

CDR3: CASSVDSGGSPLHF
DNA: TGTGCCAGCAGCGTAGACAGCGGGGGTTCACCCCTCCACTTT
D: -
J: TRBJ1-6
size: -
V: TRBV9

CDR3: CASSDRVGNQPQHF
DNA: TGTGCCAGCAGTGACAGGGTAGGCAATCAGCCCCAGCATTTT
D: -
J: TRBJ1-5
size: -
V: TRBV2

CDR3: CASSPRYSGESYNEQFF
DNA: TGTGCCAGCTCACCACGGTACAGCGGGGAATCCTACAATGAGCAGTTCTTC
D: TRBD2
J: TRBJ2-1
size: -
V: TRBV18

CDR3: CASSLWGASPDNEQFF
DNA: TGTGCCAGCAGTTTATGGGGGGCCTCCCCGGACAATGAGCAGTTCTTC
D: -
J: TRBJ2-1
size: -
V: TRBV28

CDR3: CASSRVGGALNQPQHF
DNA: TGTGCCAGCAGTAGGGTAGGAGGGGCACTCAATCAGCCCCAGCATTTT
D: -
J: TRBJ1-5
size: -
V: TRBV27

CDR3: CASSQVGTDQETQYF
DNA: TGCGCCAGCAGCCAGGTAGGGACAGACCAAGAGACCCAGTACTTC
D: TRBD1
J: TRBJ2-5
size: -
V: TRBV4-3

CDR3: CASSLERTYEQYF
DNA: TGTGCCAGCAGCTTAGAAAGGACCTACGAGCAGTACTTC
D: -
J: TRBJ2-7
size: few
V: TRBV7-2

CDR3: CASRGFATNEKLFF
DNA: TGTGCCAGTAGGGGCTTTGCAACTAATGAAAAACTGTTTTTT
D: -
J: TRBJ1-4
size: -
V: TRBV19

CDR3: CASEENIGYGYTF
DNA: TGTGCCAGCGAGGAGAACATTGGCTATGGCTACACCTTC
D: -
J: TRBJ1-2
size: -
V: TRBV7-9

CDR3: CASSLAEGSNTGELFF
DNA: TGTGCCAGCAGCTTAGCGGAGGGCTCAAACACCGGGGAGCTGTTTTTT
D: -
J: TRBJ2-2
size: -
V: TRBV11-1

CDR3: CASSQGGNTIYF
DNA: TGTGCCAGCAGCCAAGGGGGAAACACCATATATTTT
D: -
J: TRBJ1-3
size: -
V: TRBV11-3

CDR3: CASSPLGNSPLHF
DNA: TGTGCCAGCAGCCCCCTGGGGAATTCACCCCTCCACTTT
D: -
J: TRBJ1-6
size: -
V: TRBV6-4

CDR3: CSVETDYEQYF
DNA: TGCAGCGTTGAGACCGATTACGAGCAGTACTTC
D: -
J: TRBJ2-7
size: once
V: TRBV29-1

CDR3: CASSFATGGTGELFF
DNA: TGCGCCAGCAGCTTCGCGACAGGGGGCACCGGGGAGCTGTTTTTT
D: TRBD1
J: TRBJ2-2
size: -
V: TRBV5-1

CDR3: CASSGEAFWGTEAFF
DNA: TGTGCCAGCAGCGGCGAGGCGTTCTGGGGCACTGAAGCTTTCTTT
D: -
J: TRBJ1-1
size: -
V: TRBV5-6

CDR3: CASSSPSTGEDGYTF
DNA: TGCGCCAGCAGCTCCCCCTCGACAGGGGAGGATGGCTACACCTTC
D: TRBD1
J: TRBJ1-2
size: -
V: TRBV5-1

CDR3: CASNLVGSVETQYF
DNA: TGTGCCAGCAATCTCGTGGGGAGTGTGGAGACCCAGTACTTC
D: -
J: TRBJ2-5
size: -
V: TRBV5-6

CDR3: CASSISPTGNYGYTF
DNA: TGTGCCAGTAGTATATCTCCTACAGGAAACTATGGCTACACCTTC
D: -
J: TRBJ1-2
size: -
V: TRBV19